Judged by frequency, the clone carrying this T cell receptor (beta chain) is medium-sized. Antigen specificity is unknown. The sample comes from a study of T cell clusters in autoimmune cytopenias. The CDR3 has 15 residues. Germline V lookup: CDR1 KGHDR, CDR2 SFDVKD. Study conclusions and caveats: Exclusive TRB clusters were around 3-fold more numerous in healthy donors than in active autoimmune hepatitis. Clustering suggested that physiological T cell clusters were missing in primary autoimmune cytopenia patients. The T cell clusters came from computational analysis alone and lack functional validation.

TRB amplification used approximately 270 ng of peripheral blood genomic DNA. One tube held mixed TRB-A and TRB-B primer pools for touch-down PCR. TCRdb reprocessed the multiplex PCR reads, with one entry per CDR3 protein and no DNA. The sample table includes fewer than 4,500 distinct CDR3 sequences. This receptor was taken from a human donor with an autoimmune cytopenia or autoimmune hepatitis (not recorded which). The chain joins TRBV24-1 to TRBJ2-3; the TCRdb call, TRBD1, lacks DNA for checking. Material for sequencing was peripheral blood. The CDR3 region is CATSGAGLSTDTQYF.